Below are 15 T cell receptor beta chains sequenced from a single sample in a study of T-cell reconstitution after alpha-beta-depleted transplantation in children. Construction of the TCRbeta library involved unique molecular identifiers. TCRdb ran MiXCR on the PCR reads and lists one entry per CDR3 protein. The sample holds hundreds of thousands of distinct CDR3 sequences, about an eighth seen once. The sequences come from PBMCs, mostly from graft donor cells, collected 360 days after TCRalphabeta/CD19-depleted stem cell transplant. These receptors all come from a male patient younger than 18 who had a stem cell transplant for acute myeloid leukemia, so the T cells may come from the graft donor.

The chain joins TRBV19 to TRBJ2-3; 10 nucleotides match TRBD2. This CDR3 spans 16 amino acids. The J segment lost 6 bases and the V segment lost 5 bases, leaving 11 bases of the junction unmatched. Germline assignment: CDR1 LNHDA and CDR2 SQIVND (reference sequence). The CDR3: CASSGASGSRADTQYF. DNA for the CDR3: TGTGCCAGTAGTGGGGCTAGCGGGAGTAGGGCGGATACGCAGTATTTT.

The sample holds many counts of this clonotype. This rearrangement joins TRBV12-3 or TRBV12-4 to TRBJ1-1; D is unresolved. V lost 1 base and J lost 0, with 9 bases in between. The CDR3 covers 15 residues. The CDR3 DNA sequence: TGTGCCAGCAGTTTAGTTGGAGGCTTGAACACTGAAGCTTTCTTT. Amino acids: CASSLVGGLNTEAFF.

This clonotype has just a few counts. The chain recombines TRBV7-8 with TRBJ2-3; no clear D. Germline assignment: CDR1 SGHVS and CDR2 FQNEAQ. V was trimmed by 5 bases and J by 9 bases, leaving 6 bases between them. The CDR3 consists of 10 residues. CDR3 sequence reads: CASSPVTQYF. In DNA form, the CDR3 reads TGTGCCAGCAGCCCGGTAACGCAGTATTTT. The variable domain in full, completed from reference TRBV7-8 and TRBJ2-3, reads GAGVSQSPRYKVAKRGQDVALRCDPISGHVSLFWYQQALGQGPEFLTYFQNEAQLDKSGLPSDRFFAERPEGSVSTLKIQRTQQEDSAVYLCASSPVTQYFGPGTRLTVL.

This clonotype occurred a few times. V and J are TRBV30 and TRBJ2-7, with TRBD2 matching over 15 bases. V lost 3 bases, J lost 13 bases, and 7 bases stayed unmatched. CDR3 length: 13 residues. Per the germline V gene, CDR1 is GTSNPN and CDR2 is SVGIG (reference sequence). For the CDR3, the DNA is TGTGCCTGGAGCGGGACTAGCGGGAGGTGGCCATACTTC. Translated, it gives CAWSGTSGRWPYF.

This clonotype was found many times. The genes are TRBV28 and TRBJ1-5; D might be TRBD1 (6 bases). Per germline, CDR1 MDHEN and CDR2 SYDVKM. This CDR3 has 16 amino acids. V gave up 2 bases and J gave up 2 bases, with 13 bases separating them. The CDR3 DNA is TGTGCCAGCAGTTTACCAACACAGGGAGGCAATCAGCCCCAGCATTTT. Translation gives CASSLPTQGGNQPQHF.

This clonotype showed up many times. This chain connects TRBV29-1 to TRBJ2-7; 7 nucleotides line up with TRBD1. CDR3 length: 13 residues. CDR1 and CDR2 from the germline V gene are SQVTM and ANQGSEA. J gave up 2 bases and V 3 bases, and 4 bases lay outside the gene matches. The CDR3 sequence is CSVDGQVPYEQYF. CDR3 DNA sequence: TGCAGCGTTGACGGACAGGTGCCCTACGAGCAGTACTTC.

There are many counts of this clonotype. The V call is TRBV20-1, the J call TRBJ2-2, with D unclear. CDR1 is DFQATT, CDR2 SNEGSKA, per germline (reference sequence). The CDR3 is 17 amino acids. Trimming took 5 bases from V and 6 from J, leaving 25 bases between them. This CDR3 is CSAASKGSSEKAGELFF. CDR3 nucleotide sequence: TGCAGTGCTGCCTCGAAGGGTTCGTCCGAAAAGGCCGGGGAGCTGTTTTTT.

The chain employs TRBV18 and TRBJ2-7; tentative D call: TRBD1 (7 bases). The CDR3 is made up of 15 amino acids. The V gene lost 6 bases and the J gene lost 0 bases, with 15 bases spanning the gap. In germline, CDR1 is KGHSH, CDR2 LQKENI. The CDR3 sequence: CASSNQGGASYEQYF. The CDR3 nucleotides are TGTGCCAGCTCTAACCAGGGGGGCGCCTCCTACGAGCAGTACTTC.

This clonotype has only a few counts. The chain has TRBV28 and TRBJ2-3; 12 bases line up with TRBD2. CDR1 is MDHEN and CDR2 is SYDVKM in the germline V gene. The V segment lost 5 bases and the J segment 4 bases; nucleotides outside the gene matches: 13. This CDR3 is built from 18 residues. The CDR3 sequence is CASSPPPRLAGAADTQYF. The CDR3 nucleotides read TGTGCCAGCAGTCCCCCTCCCCGACTAGCGGGAGCGGCAGATACGCAGTATTTT.

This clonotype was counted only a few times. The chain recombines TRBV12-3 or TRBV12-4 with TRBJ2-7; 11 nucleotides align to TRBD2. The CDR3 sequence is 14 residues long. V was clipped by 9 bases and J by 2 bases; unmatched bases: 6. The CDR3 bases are TGTGCCAGGGTAATGACTAGCGGGACCTACGAGCAGTACTTC. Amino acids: CARVMTSGTYEQYF.

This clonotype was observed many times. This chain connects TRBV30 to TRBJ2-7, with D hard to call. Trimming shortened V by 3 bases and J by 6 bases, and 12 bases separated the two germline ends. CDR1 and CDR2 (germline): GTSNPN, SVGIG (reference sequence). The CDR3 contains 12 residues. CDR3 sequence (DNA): TGTGCCTGGAGCGCTAGGCCTGGCGAGCAGTACTTC. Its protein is CAWSARPGEQYF.

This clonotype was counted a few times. For the CDR3, the DNA is TGCGCCAGCAGCTTGTCCCTAGCGGGAGGGCGGGCAGAGACCCAGTACTTC. Translation gives CASSLSLAGGRAETQYF. The genes are TRBV5-1 and TRBJ2-5; 12 positions agree with TRBD2. Per the germline V gene, CDR1 is SGHRS and CDR2 is YFSETQ. J gave up 4 bases and V 1 base, and 8 bases lay outside the gene matches. The CDR3 has 17 residues.

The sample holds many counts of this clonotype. The CDR3 sequence is CASSLKTSGNGNEQFF. In nucleotides, the CDR3 is TGTGCCAGCTCACTGAAGACTAGCGGGAACGGCAATGAGCAGTTCTTC. The J gene is TRBJ2-1, the V gene TRBV18, with 11 nucleotides matching TRBD2. Germline V lookup: CDR1 KGHSH, CDR2 LQKENI. CDR3 length: 16 amino acids. V lost 4 bases to trimming and J lost 6 bases; unmatched junction nucleotides: 8.

CDR3 nucleotide sequence: TGTGCCAGCACCGTGGGGGTAGCGAACACCATATATTTT. Translating gives CASTVGVANTIYF. The gene calls are TRBV7-8 and TRBJ1-3, with D possibly TRBD1 on 5 matching bases. Germline CDR1 reads SGHVS; CDR2 reads FQNEAQ. The length of the CDR3 is 13 residues. Trimming pared 7 bases from V and 7 bases from J, leaving 14 bases between.

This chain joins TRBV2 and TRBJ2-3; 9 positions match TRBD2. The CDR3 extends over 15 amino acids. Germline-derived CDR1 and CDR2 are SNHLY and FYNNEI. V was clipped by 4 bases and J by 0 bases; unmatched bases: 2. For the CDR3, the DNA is TGTGCCAGCAGTGGACTAGCGGTTAGCACAGATACGCAGTATTTT. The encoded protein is CASSGLAVSTDTQYF.